Below, 15 T cell receptor beta chains from the same sample are listed, as sequenced in a study of T cell clonality in common variable immunodeficiency. Generated by immunoSEQ multiplex PCR, the TCRdb table keeps only in-frame clones and is missing some. Sampling found about 52,000 clones, none seen once. The sequenced sample consisted of peripheral blood mononuclear cells. These receptor sequences come from a person aged 18 to 75 in good health.

This clone was counted many times. The CDR3 extends 3 residues past the end of the read, so its final part is completed from the germline J gene. The chain has TRBV7-2 and TRBJ1-1; the D gene is possibly TRBD1 (6 bases). Germline V gene sequence: CDR1 SGHTA, CDR2 FQGNSA. The V end lost 3 bases, the J end lost 2 bases, and 10 bases lay between the germline ends. The CDR3 loop spans 14 amino acids. Partial CDR3 DNA: TGTGCCAGCAGCTTTACAGGGCTAAACACTGAA. It codes for CASSFTGLNTE. The complete CDR3 reads CASSFTGLNTEAFF.

There are many counts of this clone. The covered CDR3 bases are TGTGCCAGCAGCACCGGGACTAGCCTCGGGGAGACC. Amino acid sequence: CASSTGTSLGET. The entire CDR3 sequence reads CASSTGTSLGETQYF. The rearrangement joins TRBV6-2 or TRBV6-3 to TRBJ2-5; 9 bases fit TRBD2. The sequenced fragment ends 3 residues before the CDR3 boundary, so the rest is inferred from the germline J gene. The CDR3 loop spans 15 amino acids. Germline values: CDR1 MNHEY, CDR2 SVGEGT. J gave up 5 bases and V 6 bases, and 10 bases lay outside the gene matches.

This clone was counted ten times or more. Read coverage stops 3 residues before the CDR3 terminus; the germline J gene supplies the remainder. The chain recombines TRBV6-2 or TRBV6-3 with TRBJ2-5; possible D gene TRBD1, 6 bases. The CDR3 contains 14 residues. CDR1 is MNHEY and CDR2 is SVGEGT in the germline V gene. V was trimmed by 4 bases and J by 2 bases, leaving 11 bases between them. The covered CDR3 bases are TGTGCCAGCAGTTGGCTACAGGGACAAGAGACC. It codes for CASSWLQGQET. The whole CDR3 protein is CASSWLQGQETQYF.

This clone was seen many times. The sequence runs out 3 residues before the end of the CDR3; the remainder is reconstructed from the germline J gene. The chain recombines TRBV18 with TRBJ2-1, with TRBD2 as a possible D gene (6 bases). This CDR3 contains 17 residues. Looked up from germline, CDR1 is KGHSH and CDR2 is LQKENI. Trimming stripped 0 bases from V and 0 bases from J, with 12 bases between. The CDR3 spells CASSPPSAGSSYNEQFF. The covered CDR3 bases are TGTGCCAGCTCACCACCGTCGGCGGGGAGCTCCTACAATGAG.

This clone was picked up many times. The DNA ends 3 residues before the CDR3 does, and the rest of the CDR3 is filled in from the germline J gene. The chain is built from TRBV5-4 and TRBJ2-2, with a weak D call TRBD2 (5 bases). Germline V gene lookup returns CDR1 SGHNT and CDR2 YYREEE (reference sequence). The ends were cut back, 1 base at V and 5 bases at J, with 9 bases in the middle. The CDR3 has 14 amino acids. CDR3: CASSLTRATGELFF. The part of the CDR3 DNA that was read is TGTGCCAGCAGCTTGACTAGAGCTACCGGGGAG.

This clone was found many times. Read coverage stops 3 residues before the CDR3 terminus; the germline J gene supplies the remainder. The rearrangement uses TRBV30 and TRBJ1-5; 8 nucleotides align to TRBD1. The CDR3 is 14 residues long. V trimming: 2 bases; J trimming: 2 bases; junction bases outside the gene matches: 2. Germline-derived CDR1 and CDR2 are GTSNPN and SVGIG (reference sequence). The sequenced part of the CDR3 DNA is TGTGCCTGGAGTAAGGACAGGGGCAATCAGCCC. This translates into CAWSKDRGNQP. The entire CDR3 sequence reads CAWSKDRGNQPQHF.

This clone occurred many times. The sequenced fragment ends 3 residues before the CDR3 boundary, so the rest is inferred from the germline J gene. The chain uses TRBV3-1 (or the pseudogene TRBV3-2) and TRBJ2-5; no clear D gene. Trimming pared 2 bases from V and 5 bases from J, leaving 6 bases between. Per germline, CDR1 LGHDT and CDR2 YNNKEL (reference sequence). This CDR3 spans 12 amino acids. Partial CDR3 DNA: TGTGCCAGCAGCCAAAATAGTGAGACC. This sequence encodes CASSQNSET. The CDR3 as a whole reads CASSQNSETQYF.

The sample holds many counts of this clone. The read terminates 3 residues before the CDR3 end, so the remaining end is supplied by the germline J gene. V and J are TRBV29-1 and TRBJ2-7; TRBD1 might be the D (5 bases). Trimming cost V 5 bases and J 1 base, with 15 bases left between them. Germline CDR1 is SQVTM and CDR2 is ANQGSEA. This CDR3 comprises 14 residues. Here the CDR3 reads CSVLSWTTSYEQYF. The part of the CDR3 DNA that was read is TGCAGCGTTTTGAGTTGGACAACATCCTACGAG.

This clone was counted at least ten times. The read gets to within 3 residues of the CDR3 end, and the germline J gene fills in the rest. This chain links TRBV6-2 or TRBV6-3 with TRBJ1-2, with TRBD1 identical over 8 bases. The CDR3 length is 17 residues. V gave up 7 bases and J gave up 6 bases; unmatched junction bases: 19. Germline V gene lookup returns CDR1 MNHEY and CDR2 SVGEGT. The sequenced CDR3 bases are TGTGCCAGCAAAACCCCCTACCTTGTCAGGGGGCTTCATGGC. It translates to CASKTPYLVRGLHG. The entire CDR3 is CASKTPYLVRGLHGYTF.

This clone was detected a few times. Read sequence stops 3 residues before the CDR3 end, and the germline J gene provides the missing end. The chain uses TRBV18 and TRBJ1-2; D call uncertain. CDR3 size: 15 residues. Germline V gene sequence: CDR1 KGHSH, CDR2 LQKENI. The sequenced CDR3 bases are TGTGCCAGCTCACCCTCGAGTAGCGGAACCTACGAC. Translation gives CASSPSSSGTYD. The whole CDR3 is CASSPSSSGTYDYTF.

This clone was seen at least ten times. The read ends 3 residues early relative to the CDR3; the germline J gene fills the gap. This rearrangement joins TRBV19 to TRBJ1-2; perhaps TRBD1 as D (5 bases). CDR1 and CDR2 from the germline V gene are LNHDA and SQIVND (reference sequence). Trimming took 3 bases from V and 4 from J, leaving 15 bases between them. The CDR3 sequence is 15 residues long. CDR3 DNA (partial): TGTGCCAGTAGTATTGGGGCAGGCTCCCTCTATGGC. This sequence encodes CASSIGAGSLYG. The CDR3 as a whole reads CASSIGAGSLYGYTF.

This clone was seen only a few times. The CDR3 end lies 3 residues beyond the end of the read and is filled in from the germline J gene. The V and J genes are TRBV18 and TRBJ1-2; a weak D match, TRBD1 (5 bases). The V gene's germline CDR1 is KGHSH and CDR2 LQKENI. The CDR3 contains 15 residues. The covered CDR3 bases are TGTGCCAGCTCACTAACCCAAGGGGCGTCCTACGAC. It codes for CASSLTQGASYD. The whole CDR3 region reads CASSLTQGASYDYTF.

This clone was seen many times. CDR3 sequence reads: CASSLDQGVAFGYTF. Partial CDR3 DNA: TGCGCCAGCAGCTTGGATCAGGGGGTTGCGTTTGGC. This rearrangement joins TRBV5-1 to TRBJ1-2; 7 bases agree with TRBD1. Coverage ceases 3 residues before the CDR3 finishes, and the germline J gene fills in the end. Trimming at V came to 0 bases and at J to 7 bases, leaving 9 bases not matched to a gene. Germline V gives CDR1 SGHRS, CDR2 YFSETQ. The CDR3 covers 15 residues.

As to this clone: Germline is not matched at one junction end, which may reflect a read error. The CDR3 here is CSSSLTGKETQYF. The sequenced part of the CDR3 DNA is TGTTCCAGCAGCCTGACAGGGAAAGAGACG. The chain couples TRBV7-9 to TRBJ2-3; 7 nucleotides line up with TRBD1. The read terminates 3 residues ahead of where the CDR3 ends, so the germline J gene completes it. Per germline, CDR1 SEHNR and CDR2 FQNEAQ (reference sequence). This CDR3 has 13 residues.

Ten or more counts support this clone. The CDR3 end is not reached by the read, which stops 3 residues before it; the germline J gene fills it in. This sequence joins TRBV6-2 or TRBV6-3 and TRBJ1-2, with 9 bases matching TRBD1. Germline V gives CDR1 MNHEY, CDR2 SVGEGT. The CDR3 covers 15 residues. J lost 6 bases, V lost 2 bases, and 7 bases had no gene match. The CDR3 bases that were read are TGTGCCAGCAGTTACACTCGGGACAGGGATCATGGC. This encodes CASSYTRDRDHG. The entire CDR3 is CASSYTRDRDHGYTF.